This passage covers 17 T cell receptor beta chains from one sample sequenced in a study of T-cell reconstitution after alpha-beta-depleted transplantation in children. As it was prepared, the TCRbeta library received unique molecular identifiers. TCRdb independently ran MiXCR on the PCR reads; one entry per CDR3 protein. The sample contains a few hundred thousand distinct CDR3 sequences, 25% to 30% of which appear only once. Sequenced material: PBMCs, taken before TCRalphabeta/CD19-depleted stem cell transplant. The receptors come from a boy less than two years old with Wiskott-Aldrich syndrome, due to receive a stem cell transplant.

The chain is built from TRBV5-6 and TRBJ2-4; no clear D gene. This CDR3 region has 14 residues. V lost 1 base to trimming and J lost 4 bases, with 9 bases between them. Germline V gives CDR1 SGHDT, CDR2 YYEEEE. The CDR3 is CASSLSRLKNIQYF. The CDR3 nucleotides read TGTGCCAGCAGCTTGTCGCGCCTGAAAAACATTCAGTACTTC.

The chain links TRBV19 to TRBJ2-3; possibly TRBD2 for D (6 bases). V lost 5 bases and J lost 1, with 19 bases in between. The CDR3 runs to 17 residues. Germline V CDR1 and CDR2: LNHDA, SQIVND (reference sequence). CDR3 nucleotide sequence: TGTGCCAGTAGTCTCGAAGCCGGGAGTCCACGCACAGATACGCAGTATTTT. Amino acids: CASSLEAGSPRTDTQYF. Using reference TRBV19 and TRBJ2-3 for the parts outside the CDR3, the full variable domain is DGGITQSPKYLFRKEGQNVTLSCEQNLNHDAMYWYRQDPGQGLRLIYYSQIVNDFQKGDIAEGYSVSREKKESFPLTVTSAQKNPTAFYLCASSLEAGSPRTDTQYFGPGTRLTVL.

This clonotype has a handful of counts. The CDR3 nucleotides are TGTGCCAGTGGAAAAGGACAGGGGAGGGACGGGGAGCTGTTTTTT. Its translation: CASGKGQGRDGELFF. The rearrangement uses TRBV19 and TRBJ2-2; 9 bases align to TRBD1. J gave up 7 bases and V 8 bases, and 11 bases lay outside the gene matches. Germline assignment: CDR1 LNHDA and CDR2 SQIVND (reference sequence). There are 15 residues in the CDR3.

Written as DNA, the CDR3 is TGCAGCGTCCAGGTAGCCAAAAACATTCAGTACTTC. Its protein product is CSVQVAKNIQYF. V is TRBV29-1 and J is TRBJ2-4; D gene unclear. From germline, CDR1 is SQVTM and CDR2 ANQGSEA. The CDR3 extends over 12 amino acids. Trimming cost V 6 bases and J 0 bases, with 6 bases left between them.

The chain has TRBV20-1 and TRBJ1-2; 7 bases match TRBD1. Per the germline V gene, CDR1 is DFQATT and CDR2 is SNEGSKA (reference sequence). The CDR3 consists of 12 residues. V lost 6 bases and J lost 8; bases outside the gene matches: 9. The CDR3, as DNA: TGCAGTGCGAGAACCGACAGGGACGGCTACACCTTC. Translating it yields CSARTDRDGYTF.

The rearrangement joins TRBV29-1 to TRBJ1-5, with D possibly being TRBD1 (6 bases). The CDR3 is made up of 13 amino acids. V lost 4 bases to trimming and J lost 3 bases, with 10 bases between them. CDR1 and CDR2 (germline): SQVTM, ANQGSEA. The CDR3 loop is CSVGSGVNQPQHF. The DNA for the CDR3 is TGCAGCGTTGGGTCAGGGGTCAATCAGCCCCAGCATTTT.

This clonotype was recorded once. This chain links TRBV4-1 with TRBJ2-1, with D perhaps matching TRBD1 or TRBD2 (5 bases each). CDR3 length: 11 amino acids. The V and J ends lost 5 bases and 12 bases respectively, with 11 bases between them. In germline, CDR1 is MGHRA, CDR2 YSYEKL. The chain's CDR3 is CASSKGTGQFF. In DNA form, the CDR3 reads TGCGCCAGCAGCAAGGGGACGGGGCAGTTCTTC.

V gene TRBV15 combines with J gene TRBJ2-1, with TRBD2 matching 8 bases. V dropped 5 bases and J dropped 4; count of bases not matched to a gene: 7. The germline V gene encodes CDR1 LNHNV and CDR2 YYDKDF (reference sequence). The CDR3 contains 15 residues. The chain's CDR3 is CATSDPGLGYNEQFF. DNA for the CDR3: TGTGCCACCAGCGATCCGGGACTAGGATACAATGAGCAGTTCTTC. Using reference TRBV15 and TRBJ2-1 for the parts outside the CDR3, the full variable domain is DAMVIQNPRYQVTQFGKPVTLSCSQTLNHNVMYWYQQKSSQAPKLLFHYYDKDFNNEADTPDNFQSRRPNTSFCFLDIRSPGLGDTAMYLCATSDPGLGYNEQFFGPGTRLTVL.

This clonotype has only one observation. CDR3 residues: CASSKGTKYEQYF. In DNA form, the CDR3 reads TGTGCCAGCAGCAAAGGGACAAAATACGAGCAGTACTTC. The rearrangement uses TRBV21-1 and TRBJ2-7; TRBD1, the D gene given by the table, was not confirmed from the DNA. TRBV21-1 is an annotated pseudogene. This CDR3 spans 13 amino acids.

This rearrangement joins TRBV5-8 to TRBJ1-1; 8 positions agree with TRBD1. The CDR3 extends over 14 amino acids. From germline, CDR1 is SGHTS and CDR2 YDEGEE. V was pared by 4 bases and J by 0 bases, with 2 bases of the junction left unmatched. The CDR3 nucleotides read TGTGCCAGCAGCCGGACAGGGATGAACACTGAAGCTTTCTTT. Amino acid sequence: CASSRTGMNTEAFF. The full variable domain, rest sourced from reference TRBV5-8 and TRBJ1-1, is EAGVTQSPTHLIKTRGQQATLRCSPISGHTSVYWYQQALGLGLQFLLWYDEGEERNRGNFPPRFSGRQFPNYSSELNVNALELEDSALYLCASSRTGMNTEAFFGQGTRLTVV.

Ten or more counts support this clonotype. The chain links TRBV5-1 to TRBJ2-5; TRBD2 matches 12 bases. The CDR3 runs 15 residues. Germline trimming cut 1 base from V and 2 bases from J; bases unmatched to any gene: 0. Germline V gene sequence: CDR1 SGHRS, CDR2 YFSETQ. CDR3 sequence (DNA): TGCGCCAGCAGCTTGCTAGCGGGAGGGCAAGAGACCCAGTACTTC. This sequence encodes CASSLLAGGQETQYF.

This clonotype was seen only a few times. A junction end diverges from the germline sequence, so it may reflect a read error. CDR3 DNA: TGCGCCAGCACCTTGGCCGGAGGAGATACGCAGTATTTT. The encoded protein is CASTLAGGDTQYF. The V gene is TRBV5-1, the J gene TRBJ2-3; D is perhaps TRBD2 (5 bases). The CDR3 extends over 13 amino acids. Germline-derived CDR1 and CDR2 are SGHRS and YFSETQ.

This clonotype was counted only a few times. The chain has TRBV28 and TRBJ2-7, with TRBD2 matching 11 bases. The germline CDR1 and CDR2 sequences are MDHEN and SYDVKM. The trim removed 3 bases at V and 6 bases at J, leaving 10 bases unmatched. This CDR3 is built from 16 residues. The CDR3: CASSFQRLAGSPEQYF. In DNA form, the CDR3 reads TGTGCCAGCAGTTTCCAAAGACTAGCGGGGAGTCCCGAGCAGTACTTC.

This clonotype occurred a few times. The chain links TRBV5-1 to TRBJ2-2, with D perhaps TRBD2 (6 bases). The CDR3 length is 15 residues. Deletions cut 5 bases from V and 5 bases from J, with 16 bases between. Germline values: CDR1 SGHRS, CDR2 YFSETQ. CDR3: CASRVTGVRTGELFF. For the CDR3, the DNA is TGCGCCAGCAGGGTGACGGGGGTTCGGACCGGGGAGCTGTTTTTT. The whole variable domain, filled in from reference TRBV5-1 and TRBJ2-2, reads KAGVTQTPRYLIKTRGQQVTLSCSPISGHRSVSWYQQTPGQGLQFLFEYFSETQRNKGNFPGRFSGRQFSNSRSEMNVSTLELGDSALYLCASRVTGVRTGELFFGEGSRLTVL.

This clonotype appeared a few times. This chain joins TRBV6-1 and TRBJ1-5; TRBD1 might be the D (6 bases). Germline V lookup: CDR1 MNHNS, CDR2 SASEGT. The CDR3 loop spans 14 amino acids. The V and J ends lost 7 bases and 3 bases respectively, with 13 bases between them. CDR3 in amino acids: CASKDGQFNQPQHF. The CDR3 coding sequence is TGTGCCAGCAAAGATGGACAGTTCAATCAGCCCCAGCATTTT.

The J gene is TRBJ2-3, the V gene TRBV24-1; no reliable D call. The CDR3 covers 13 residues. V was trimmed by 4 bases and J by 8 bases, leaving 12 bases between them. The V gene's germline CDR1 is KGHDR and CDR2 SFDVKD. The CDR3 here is CATSDPDHATQYF. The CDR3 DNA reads TGTGCCACCAGTGACCCGGACCATGCTACGCAGTATTTT.

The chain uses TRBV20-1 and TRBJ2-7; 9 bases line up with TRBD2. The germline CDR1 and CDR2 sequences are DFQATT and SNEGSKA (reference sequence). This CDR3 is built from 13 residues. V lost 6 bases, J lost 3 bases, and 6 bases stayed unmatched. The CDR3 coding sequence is TGCAGTGCCCGGACTAGCGATCTCTACGAGCAGTACTTC. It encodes CSARTSDLYEQYF.